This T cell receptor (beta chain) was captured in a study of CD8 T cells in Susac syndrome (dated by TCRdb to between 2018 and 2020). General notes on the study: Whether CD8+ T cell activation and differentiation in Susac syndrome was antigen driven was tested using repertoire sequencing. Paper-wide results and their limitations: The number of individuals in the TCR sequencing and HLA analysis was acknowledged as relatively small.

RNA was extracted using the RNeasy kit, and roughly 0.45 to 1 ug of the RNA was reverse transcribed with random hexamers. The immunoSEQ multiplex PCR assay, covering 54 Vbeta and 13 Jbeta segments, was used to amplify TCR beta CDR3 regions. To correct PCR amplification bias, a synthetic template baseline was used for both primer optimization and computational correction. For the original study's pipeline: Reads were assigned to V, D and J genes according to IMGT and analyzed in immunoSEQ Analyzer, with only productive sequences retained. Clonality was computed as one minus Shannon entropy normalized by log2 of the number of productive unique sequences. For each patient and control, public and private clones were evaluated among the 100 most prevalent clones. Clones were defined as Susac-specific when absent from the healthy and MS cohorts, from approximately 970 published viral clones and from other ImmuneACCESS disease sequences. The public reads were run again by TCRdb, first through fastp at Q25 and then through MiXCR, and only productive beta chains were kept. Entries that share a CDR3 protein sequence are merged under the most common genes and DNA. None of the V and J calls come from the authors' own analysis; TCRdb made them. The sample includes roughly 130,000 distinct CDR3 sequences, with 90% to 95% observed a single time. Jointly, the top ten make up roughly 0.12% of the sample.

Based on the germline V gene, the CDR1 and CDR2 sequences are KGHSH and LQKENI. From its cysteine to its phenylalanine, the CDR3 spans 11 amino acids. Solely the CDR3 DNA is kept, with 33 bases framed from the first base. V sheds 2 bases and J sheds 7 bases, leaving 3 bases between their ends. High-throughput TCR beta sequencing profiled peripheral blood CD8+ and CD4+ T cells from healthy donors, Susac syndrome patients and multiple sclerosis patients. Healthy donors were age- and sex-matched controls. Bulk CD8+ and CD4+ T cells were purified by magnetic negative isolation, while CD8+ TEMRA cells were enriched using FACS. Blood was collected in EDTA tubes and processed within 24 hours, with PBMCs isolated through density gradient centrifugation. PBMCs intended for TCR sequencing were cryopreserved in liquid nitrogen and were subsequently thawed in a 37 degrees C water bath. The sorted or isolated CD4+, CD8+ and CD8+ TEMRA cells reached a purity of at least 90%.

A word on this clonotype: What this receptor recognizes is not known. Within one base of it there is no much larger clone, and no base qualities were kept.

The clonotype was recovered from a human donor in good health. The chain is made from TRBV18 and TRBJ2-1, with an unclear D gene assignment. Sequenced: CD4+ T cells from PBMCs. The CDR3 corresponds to CASSPVNEQFF. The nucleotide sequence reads TGTGCCAGCTCACCAGTGAATGAGCAGTTCTTC.